The T cell receptor (beta chain) described here comes from a study of identical twins. Only a few counts were recorded for this clonotype. Its matching antigen is unknown. This CDR3 spans 16 amino acids. Unmatched junction bases numbered 11, after V lost 6 bases and J lost 0 bases. Germline loops: CDR1 DFQATT, CDR2 SNEGSKA (reference sequence). One entry per CDR3 protein results from TCRdb running MiXCR on the 5' RACE reads. The sample consists of hundreds of thousands of distinct CDR3 sequences, 21% of them appearing once. Study findings and constraints: Within twin pairs, the out-of-frame alpha sequences they shared showed excess low generation probability. Abundant beta clonotypes from cord blood bore fewer insertions; memory repertoires lacked this pattern.

These sequences were also reported in another study, on T cells expressing NK-cell markers. That work adds: In several experiments, an anti-gamma-delta TCR antibody restricted sorting to alpha-beta TCR T cells. The same clonotypes also predominated in the CD3+CD56-NKG2C+ fraction of several donors.

The chain combines TRBV20-1 with TRBJ2-1; 7 bases match TRBD1. The clonotype originates from a woman aged 18-35 years in good health. Sequencing was performed on PBMCs. CDR3 sequence (DNA): TGCAGTGCCCGCCATCCGACAGGGAGCTCCTACAATGAGCAGTTCTTC. This codes for CSARHPTGSSYNEQFF.